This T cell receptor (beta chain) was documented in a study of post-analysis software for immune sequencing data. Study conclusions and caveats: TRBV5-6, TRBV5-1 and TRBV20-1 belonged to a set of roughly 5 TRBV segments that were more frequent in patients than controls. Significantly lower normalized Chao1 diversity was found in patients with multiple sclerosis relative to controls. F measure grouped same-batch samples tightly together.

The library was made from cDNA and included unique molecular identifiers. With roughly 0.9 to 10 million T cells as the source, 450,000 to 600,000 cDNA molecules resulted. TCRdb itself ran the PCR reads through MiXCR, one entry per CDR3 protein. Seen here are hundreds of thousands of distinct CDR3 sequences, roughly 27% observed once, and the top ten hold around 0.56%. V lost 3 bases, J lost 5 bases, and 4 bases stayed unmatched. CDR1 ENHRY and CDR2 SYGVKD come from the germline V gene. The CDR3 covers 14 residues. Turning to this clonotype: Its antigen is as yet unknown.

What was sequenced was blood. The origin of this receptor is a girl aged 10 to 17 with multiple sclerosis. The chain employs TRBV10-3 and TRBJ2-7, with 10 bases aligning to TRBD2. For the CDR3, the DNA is TGTGCCATCAGTGACCTAGCGGGAGTTGACGAGCAGTACTTC. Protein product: CAISDLAGVDEQYF.